This TCR beta chain was recovered during a study of cytomegalovirus exposure and HLA in healthy donors. CDR3 length: 13 residues. Germline V gene data show CDR1 as MNHNY and CDR2 as SVGAGI (reference sequence). Trimming took 2 bases from V and 3 from J, leaving 6 bases between them. Whole-study results and caveats: TCR beta sequences reportedly predicted most subjects' HLA-A and HLA-B alleles accurately.

A word on this clone: Its antigen is undetermined.

A multiplex PCR was run with 60 Vbeta primers and 13 Jbeta primers. In the authors' methods: Unique TCR beta chains totaled roughly 79 million in a later count, with approximately 11 million of them shared. The assay was immunoSEQ multiplex PCR, and TCRdb's table has in-frame clones only and misses some. V and J calls plus clone size are reproduced from that table; the DNA served to infer D and trimming. Of 85,000 to 90,000 clones listed, around 74% are singletons. The chain links TRBV6-6 to TRBJ2-3; D gene ambiguous. The receptor was derived from a man between 25 and 39 years old in good health and CMV-seropositive. The specimen sequenced was PBMCs. CDR3 residues: CASSYTETDTQYF. The DNA for the CDR3 is TGTGCCAGCAGTTACACCGAGACAGATACGCAGTATTTT.